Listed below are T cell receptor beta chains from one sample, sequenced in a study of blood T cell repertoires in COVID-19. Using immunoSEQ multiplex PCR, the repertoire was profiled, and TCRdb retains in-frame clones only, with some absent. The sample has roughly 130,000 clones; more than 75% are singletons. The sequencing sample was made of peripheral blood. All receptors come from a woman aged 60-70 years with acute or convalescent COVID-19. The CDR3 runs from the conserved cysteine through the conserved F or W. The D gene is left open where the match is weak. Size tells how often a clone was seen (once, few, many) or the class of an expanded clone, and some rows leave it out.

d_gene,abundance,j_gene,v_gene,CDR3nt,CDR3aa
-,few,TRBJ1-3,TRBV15,TGTGCCACCAGCAGAGATAAGGGGTCTGGAAACACCATATATTTT,CATSRDKGSGNTIYF
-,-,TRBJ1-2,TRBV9,TGTGCCAGCACCCCAGGGGTTGGGACTAACTATGGCTACACCTTC,CASTPGVGTNYGYTF
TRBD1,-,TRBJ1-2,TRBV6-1,TGTGCCAGCAGTGATAGTTGGACAGGGCTCTTCCACACCTTC,CASSDSWTGLFHTF
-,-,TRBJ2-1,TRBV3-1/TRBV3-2,TGTGCCAGCAGCCAAGCTCTCCGGGAGCAGTTCTTC,CASSQALREQFF
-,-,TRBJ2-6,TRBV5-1,TGCGCCAGCAGCTCCTCCTCTGGGGCCAACGTCCTGACTTTC,CASSSSSGANVLTF
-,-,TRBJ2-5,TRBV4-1,TGCGCCAGCAGCCAAGTCGGGGGGACCCAGTACTTC,CASSQVGGTQYF
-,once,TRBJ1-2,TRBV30,TGTGCCTGGAGTAAACAGGAGCCGTATGGCTACACCTTC,CAWSKQEPYGYTF
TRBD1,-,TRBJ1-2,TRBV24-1,TGTGCCACCAGTGACGCCGGGACAGGCTATGGCTACACCTTC,CATSDAGTGYGYTF
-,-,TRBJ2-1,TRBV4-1,TGCGCCAGCAGCCAGGCGGGATACGAGCAGTTCTTC,CASSQAGYEQFF
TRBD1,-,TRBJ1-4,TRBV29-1,TGCAGCGTGGCAGTCCCGGGACAGGGTTGGGTATACGAAAAACTGTTTTTT,CSVAVPGQGWVYEKLFF
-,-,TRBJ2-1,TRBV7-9,TGTGCCAGCAGCTTAGAGGGACTGACCTACAATGAGCAGTTCTTC,CASSLEGLTYNEQFF
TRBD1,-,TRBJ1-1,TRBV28,TGTGCCAGCAGGACAGGGGGCTTAGGGAACACTGAAGCTTTCTTT,CASRTGGLGNTEAFF
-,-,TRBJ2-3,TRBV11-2,TGTGCCAGCAGCTTGGGTGGGAGGGGGGATACGCAGTATTTT,CASSLGGRGDTQYF
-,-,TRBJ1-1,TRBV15,TGTGCCACCAGCAGAGATTGGGGCAGGGGTGGGACTGAAGCTTTCTTT,CATSRDWGRGGTEAFF
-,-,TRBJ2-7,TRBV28,TGTGCCAGCAGTCCCCTGGGAGGCCCCTCCTACGAGCAGTACTTC,CASSPLGGPSYEQYF
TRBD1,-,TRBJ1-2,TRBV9,TGTGCCAGCAGCGCCCAGGGGGTGGGTGGCTACACCTTC,CASSAQGVGGYTF
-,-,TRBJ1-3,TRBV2,TGTGCCAGCAGAAACCCTAGGACTGCGGCTGGAAACACCATATATTTT,CASRNPRTAAGNTIYF
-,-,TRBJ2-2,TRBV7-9,TGTGCCAGCAGCTTAACAGGGCAATACACCGGGGAGCTGTTTTTT,CASSLTGQYTGELFF
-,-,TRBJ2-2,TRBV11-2,TGTGCCAGCAGCCCTACTTTGAACTGGGAGCTGTTTTTT,CASSPTLNWELFF
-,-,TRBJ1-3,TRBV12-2,TGTGCAAGTCGCTTGCCTACCTCTGGAAACACCATATATTTT,CASRLPTSGNTIYF
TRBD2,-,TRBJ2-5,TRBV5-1,TGCGCCAGCAGCTTGGGGGTAGCGGGACAAGAGACCCAGTACTTC,CASSLGVAGQETQYF
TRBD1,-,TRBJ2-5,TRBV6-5,TGTGCCAGCAGTTACGAGGGACAGAGGGAGACCCAGTACTTC,CASSYEGQRETQYF
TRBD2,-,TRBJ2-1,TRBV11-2,TGTGCCAGCAGCCAAGGACTAGCGGGGGTCTGGCGCAATGAGCAGTTCTTC,CASSQGLAGVWRNEQFF